This T cell receptor beta chain was found in a study of shared clonotypes between healthy human individuals. Overall study results and limits: Investigators collected only blood, and repertoires in tissues likely differ.

Several immunoSEQ plates received, in even portions, the genomic DNA of each subset. The method was immunoSEQ multiplex PCR; TCRdb's version includes in-frame clones alone and lacks a portion of them. This table holds about 530,000 clones, 60% to 80% found once. A remark on this clone: Its target is not known.

The CDR3 covers 13 residues. Germline loops: CDR1 SGHRS, CDR2 YFSETQ. V lost 0 bases to trimming and J lost 6 bases; unmatched junction nucleotides: 0. This clonotype was sampled from a woman aged 40 to 50 in good health. Some clones in this sample may be carry-over from other donors' samples. The chain couples TRBV5-1 to TRBJ2-1; TRBD1 matches at 7 bases. Sequenced input: PBMCs. This CDR3 is CASSLDRGNEQFF. CDR3 DNA: TGCGCCAGCAGCTTGGACAGGGGCAATGAGCAGTTCTTC.